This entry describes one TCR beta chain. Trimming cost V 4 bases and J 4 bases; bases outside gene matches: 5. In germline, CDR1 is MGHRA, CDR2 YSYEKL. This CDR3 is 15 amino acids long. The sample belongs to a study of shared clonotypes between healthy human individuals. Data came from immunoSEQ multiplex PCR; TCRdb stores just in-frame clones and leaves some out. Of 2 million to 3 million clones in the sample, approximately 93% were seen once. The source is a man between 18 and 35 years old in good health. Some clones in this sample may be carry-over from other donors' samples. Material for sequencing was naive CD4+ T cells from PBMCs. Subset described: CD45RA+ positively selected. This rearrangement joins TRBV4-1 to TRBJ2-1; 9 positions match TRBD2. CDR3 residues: CASSRGLASYNEQFF. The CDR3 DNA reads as TGCGCCAGCAGCCGAGGACTAGCGTCTTACAATGAGCAGTTCTTC.